This is a list of T cell receptor beta chains from one sample in a study of PD-1 blockade in classical Hodgkin lymphoma. The assay was immunoSEQ multiplex PCR, and TCRdb's table has in-frame clones only and misses some. This sample has 55,000 to 60,000 clones, with about 91% found just once. Specimen: peripheral blood mononuclear cells (PBMCs), collected before the second cycle of nivolumab. Source of these receptors: a human donor with classical Hodgkin lymphoma. CDR3s include the opening cysteine and the closing phenylalanine or tryptophan. D genes are given only for firm matches. Clone size, where shown, is once, few, many, or a class for clones that have expanded.

d_gene	v_gene	abundance	j_gene	CDR3aa	CDR3nt
NA	TRBV4-2	NA	TRBJ2-7	CASSQGKSDEQYF	TGTGCCAGCAGCCAAGGCAAGTCGGACGAGCAGTACTTC
TRBD1	TRBV19	NA	TRBJ2-5	CASSPGQGVETQYF	TGTGCCAGTAGCCCGGGACAGGGGGTAGAGACCCAGTACTTC
TRBD1	TRBV27	NA	TRBJ2-7	CASSLQQGAREQYF	TGTGCCAGCAGTTTACAGCAGGGGGCGCGGGAGCAGTACTTC
NA	TRBV6-5	few	TRBJ1-2	CASRQPGTGGYTF	TGTGCCAGCAGGCAACCCGGGACCGGTGGCTACACCTTC
NA	TRBV9	NA	TRBJ1-1	CASSVLEYPGTEAFF	TGTGCCAGCAGCGTATTGGAATATCCGGGCACTGAAGCTTTCTTT
TRBD2	TRBV5-4	NA	TRBJ2-7	CASSWSAGSSYEQYF	TGTGCCAGCAGCTGGTCAGCGGGGAGCTCCTACGAGCAGTACTTC
NA	TRBV28	NA	TRBJ2-7	CASGEADYEQYF	TGTGCCAGCGGTGAGGCGGACTACGAGCAGTACTTC
NA	TRBV1	NA	TRBJ2-7	CTSSRGRCEQYF	TGCACCAGCAGCCGCGGGAGGTGCGAGCAGTACTTC
TRBD1	TRBV5-6	NA	TRBJ1-4	CASSKGTGREKLFF	TGTGCCAGCAGCAAGGGGACAGGGAGAGAAAAACTGTTTTTT
NA	TRBV11-2	NA	TRBJ1-2	CASSLEGKKGPYGYTF	TGTGCCAGCAGCTTAGAGGGGAAGAAGGGCCCCTATGGCTACACCTTC
TRBD1	TRBV4-2	NA	TRBJ2-7	CASSQDLGGTGYEQYF	TGTGCCAGCAGCCAAGATCTCGGGGGGACAGGGTACGAGCAGTACTTC
NA	TRBV5-1	NA	TRBJ2-3	CASSLGIGTDTQYF	TGCGCCAGCAGCTTGGGGATCGGGACAGATACGCAGTATTTT
TRBD2	TRBV5-1	NA	TRBJ2-5	CASSLLAEETQYF	TGCGCCAGCAGCTTGCTAGCGGAGGAGACCCAGTACTTC
NA	TRBV7-2	NA	TRBJ2-2	CASSATGTSTGELFF	TGTGCCAGCAGCGCTACCGGGACGAGCACCGGGGAGCTGTTTTTT
NA	TRBV6-5	NA	TRBJ2-6	CASRQTENGANVLTF	TGTGCCAGCAGACAAACAGAGAATGGGGCCAACGTCCTGACTTTC
NA	TRBV28	NA	TRBJ1-2	CAEGGNYGYTF	TGTGCGGAGGGGGGTAACTATGGCTACACCTTC
NA	TRBV19	NA	TRBJ2-5	CASSMTERVIETQYF	TGTGCCAGTAGTATGACCGAGCGGGTAATAGAGACCCAGTACTTC
NA	TRBV28	NA	TRBJ2-5	CASSFTNFYRQETQYF	TGTGCCAGCAGTTTCACGAATTTCTATAGACAAGAGACCCAGTACTTC
TRBD1	TRBV15	NA	TRBJ2-2	CATSRDEGAGGELFF	TGTGCCACCAGCAGAGATGAGGGGGCTGGCGGGGAGCTGTTTTTT
TRBD1	TRBV10-2	NA	TRBJ2-3	CASSFGQEGTDTQYF	TGCGCCAGCAGTTTCGGACAGGAGGGCACAGATACGCAGTATTTT
NA	TRBV12-5	NA	TRBJ2-5	CASGQGETQYF	TGTGCTAGTGGTCAAGGAGAGACCCAGTACTTC
NA	TRBV6-1	NA	TRBJ1-1	CAAARARMDTEAFF	TGTGCCGCCGCGCGGGCCCGGATGGACACTGAAGCTTTCTTT
TRBD1	TRBV27	NA	TRBJ2-7	CASSSKSGQVGYEQYF	TGTGCCAGCAGTTCCAAATCGGGACAGGTGGGCTACGAGCAGTACTTC
NA	TRBV4-2	NA	TRBJ2-5	CASSQDGKGDTQETQYF	TGTGCCAGCAGCCAAGATGGAAAGGGGGACACCCAAGAGACCCAGTACTTC
NA	TRBV2	once	TRBJ1-2	CASSGQGLPNYGYTF	TGTGCCAGCAGTGGCCAAGGACTGCCCAACTATGGCTACACCTTC
NA	TRBV27	NA	TRBJ2-2	CASSLAGANTGELFF	TGTGCCAGCAGTTTAGCGGGCGCGAACACCGGGGAGCTGTTTTTT
NA	TRBV7-6	NA	TRBJ1-2	CASSLPRDYGYTF	TGTGCCAGCAGCTTGCCCAGGGACTATGGCTACACCTTC
TRBD1	TRBV4-1	NA	TRBJ1-1	CASSQEMTGGIMNTEAFF	TGCGCCAGCAGCCAAGAAATGACAGGGGGCATTATGAACACTGAAGCTTTCTTT
TRBD1	TRBV19	NA	TRBJ1-2	CASHTSQGFDGYTF	TGTGCCAGTCACACCTCACAGGGGTTTGATGGCTACACCTTC
NA	TRBV5-1	NA	TRBJ2-7	CASSLGRFSYEQYF	TGCGCCAGCAGCTTGGGCCGCTTTTCCTACGAGCAGTACTTC
TRBD1	TRBV4-1	NA	TRBJ1-4	CASSQDGTGGQSEIFF	TGCGCCAGCAGCCAAGATGGGACAGGGGGCCAGAGCGAGATTTTTTTT
NA	TRBV5-4	NA	TRBJ2-7	CASSLGRVPYEQYF	TGTGCCAGCAGCTTGGGTCGTGTGCCCTACGAGCAGTACTTC
TRBD1	TRBV6-5	few	TRBJ2-5	CASSLDRGETQYF	TGTGCCAGCAGTCTCGACAGGGGAGAGACCCAGTACTTC
NA	TRBV7-2	NA	TRBJ1-2	CASSGTAIIFYGYTF	TGTGCCAGCAGTGGTACAGCTATCATTTTCTATGGCTACACCTTC
NA	TRBV19	NA	TRBJ2-7	CASSIGNYEQYF	TGTGCCAGTAGTATCGGCAACTACGAGCAGTACTTC